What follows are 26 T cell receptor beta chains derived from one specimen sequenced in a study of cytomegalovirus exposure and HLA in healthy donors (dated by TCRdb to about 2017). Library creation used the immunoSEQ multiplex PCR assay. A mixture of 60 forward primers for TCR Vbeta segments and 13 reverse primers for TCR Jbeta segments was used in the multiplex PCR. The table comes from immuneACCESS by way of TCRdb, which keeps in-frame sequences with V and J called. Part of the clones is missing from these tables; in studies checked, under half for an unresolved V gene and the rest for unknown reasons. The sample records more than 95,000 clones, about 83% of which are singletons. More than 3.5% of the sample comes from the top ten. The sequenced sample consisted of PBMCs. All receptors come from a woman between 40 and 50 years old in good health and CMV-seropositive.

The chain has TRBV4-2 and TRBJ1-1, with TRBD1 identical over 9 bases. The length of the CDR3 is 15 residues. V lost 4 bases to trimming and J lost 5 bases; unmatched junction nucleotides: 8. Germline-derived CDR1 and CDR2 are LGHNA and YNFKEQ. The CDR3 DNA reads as TGTGCCAGCAGCCCACCGGACAGGGGTCTTACTGAAGCTTTCTTT. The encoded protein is CASSPPDRGLTEAFF.

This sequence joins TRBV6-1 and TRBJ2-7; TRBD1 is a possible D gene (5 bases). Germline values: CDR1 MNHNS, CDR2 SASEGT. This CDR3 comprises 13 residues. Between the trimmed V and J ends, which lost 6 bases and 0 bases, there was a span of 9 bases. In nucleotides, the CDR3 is TGTGCCAGCAGCGGACATAACTCCTACGAGCAGTACTTC. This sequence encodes CASSGHNSYEQYF.

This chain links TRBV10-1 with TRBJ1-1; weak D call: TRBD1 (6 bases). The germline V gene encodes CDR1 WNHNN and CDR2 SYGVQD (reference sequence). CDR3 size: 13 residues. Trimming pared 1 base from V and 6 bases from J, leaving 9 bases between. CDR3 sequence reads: CASSELAGAEAFF. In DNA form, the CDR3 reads TGCGCCAGCAGTGAGTTGGCAGGGGCTGAAGCTTTCTTT.

CDR3 DNA: TGTGCCAGCAGCTCGACAGCCGCTAATGAAAAACTGTTTTTT. Translating it yields CASSSTAANEKLFF. This chain connects TRBV7-2 to TRBJ1-4, with D tentatively TRBD1 (5 bases). Germline loops: CDR1 SGHTA, CDR2 FQGNSA. This CDR3 region has 14 residues. V was shortened by 4 bases and J by 3 bases, with 9 bases between the two germline ends.

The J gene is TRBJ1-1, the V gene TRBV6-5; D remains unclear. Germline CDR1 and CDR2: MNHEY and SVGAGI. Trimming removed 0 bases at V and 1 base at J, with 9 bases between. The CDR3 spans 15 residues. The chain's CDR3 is CASSYSRGSNTEAFF. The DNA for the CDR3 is TGTGCCAGCAGTTACTCGCGTGGTTCGAACACTGAAGCTTTCTTT.

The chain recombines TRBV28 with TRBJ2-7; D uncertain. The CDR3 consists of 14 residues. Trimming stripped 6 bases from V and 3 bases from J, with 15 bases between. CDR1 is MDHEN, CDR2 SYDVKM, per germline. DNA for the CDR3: TGTGCCAGCAGACAATTCCCCTCCCACTACGAGCAGTACTTC. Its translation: CASRQFPSHYEQYF. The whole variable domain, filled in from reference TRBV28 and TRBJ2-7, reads DVKVTQSSRYLVKRTGEKVFLECVQDMDHENMFWYRQDPGLGLRLIYFSYDVKMKEKGDIPEGYSVSREKKERFSLILESASTNQTSMYLCASRQFPSHYEQYFGPGTRLTVT.

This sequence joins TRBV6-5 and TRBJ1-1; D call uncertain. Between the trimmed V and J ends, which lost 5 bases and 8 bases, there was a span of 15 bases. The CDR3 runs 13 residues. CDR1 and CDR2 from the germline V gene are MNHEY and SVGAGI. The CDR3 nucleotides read TGTGCCAGCAGTCAATGGCGGGGAGAAGAAGCTTTCTTT. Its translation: CASSQWRGEEAFF.

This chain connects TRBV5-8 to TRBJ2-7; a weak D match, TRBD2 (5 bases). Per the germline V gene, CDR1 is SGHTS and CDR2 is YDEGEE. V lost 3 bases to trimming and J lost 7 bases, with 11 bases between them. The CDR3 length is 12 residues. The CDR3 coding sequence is TGTGCCAGCAGCTCAGCCACGGGAGAGCAGTACTTC. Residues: CASSSATGEQYF. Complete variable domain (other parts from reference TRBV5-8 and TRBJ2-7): EAGVTQSPTHLIKTRGQQATLRCSPISGHTSVYWYQQALGLGLQFLLWYDEGEERNRGNFPPRFSGRQFPNYSSELNVNALELEDSALYLCASSSATGEQYFGPGTRLTVT.

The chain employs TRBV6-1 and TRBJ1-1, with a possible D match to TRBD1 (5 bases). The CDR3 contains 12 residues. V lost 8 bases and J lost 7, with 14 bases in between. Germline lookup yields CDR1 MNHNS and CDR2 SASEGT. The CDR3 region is CASAGLRDEAFF. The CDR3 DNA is TGTGCCAGCGCAGGGTTGAGAGATGAAGCTTTCTTT.

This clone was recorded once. CDR3 in DNA: TGTGCCAGCAGTCCACTAGCCGGAGTCCCCGGGGAGCTGTTTTTT. Residues: CASSPLAGVPGELFF. The chain employs TRBV2 and TRBJ2-2, with a tentative D call TRBD2 (6 bases). The CDR3 consists of 15 residues. Trimming removed 5 bases from V and 6 bases from J, with 16 bases in between. Germline CDR1 reads SNHLY; CDR2 reads FYNNEI.

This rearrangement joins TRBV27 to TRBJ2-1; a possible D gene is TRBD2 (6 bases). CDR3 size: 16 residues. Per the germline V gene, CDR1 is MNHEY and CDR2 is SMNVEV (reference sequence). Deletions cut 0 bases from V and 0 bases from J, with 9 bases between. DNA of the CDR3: TGTGCCAGCAGTTTATCGGACGGGAGCTCCTACAATGAGCAGTTCTTC. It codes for CASSLSDGSSYNEQFF.

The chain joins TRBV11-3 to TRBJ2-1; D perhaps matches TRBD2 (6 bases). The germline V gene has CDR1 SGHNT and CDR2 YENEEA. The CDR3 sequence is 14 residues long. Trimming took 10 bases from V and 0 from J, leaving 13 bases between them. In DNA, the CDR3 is TGTGCCATCTCCCGGGACTCCTCCTACAATGAGCAGTTCTTC. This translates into CAISRDSSYNEQFF.

As DNA, the CDR3 is TGTGCCAGCAGCTTTTGGCCCACAGATACGCAGTATTTT. It codes for CASSFWPTDTQYF. The V and J genes are TRBV5-6 and TRBJ2-3; D gene unclear. Looked up from germline, CDR1 is SGHDT and CDR2 is YYEEEE. The CDR3 runs to 13 residues. V shed 2 bases and J shed 2 bases, with 6 bases lying between them.

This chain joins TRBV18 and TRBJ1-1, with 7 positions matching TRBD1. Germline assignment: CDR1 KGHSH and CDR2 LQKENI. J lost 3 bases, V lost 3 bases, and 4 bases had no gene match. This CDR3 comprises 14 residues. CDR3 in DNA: TGTGCCAGCTCACCTCGTCAGGGGGACACTGAAGCTTTCTTT. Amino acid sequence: CASSPRQGDTEAFF.

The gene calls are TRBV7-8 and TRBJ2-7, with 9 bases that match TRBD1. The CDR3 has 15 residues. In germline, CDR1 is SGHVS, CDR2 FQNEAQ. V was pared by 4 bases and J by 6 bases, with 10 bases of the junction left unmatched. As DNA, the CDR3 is TGTGCCAGCAGCTCGGGGACAGGGAAACCACTCGAGCAGTACTTC. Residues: CASSSGTGKPLEQYF.

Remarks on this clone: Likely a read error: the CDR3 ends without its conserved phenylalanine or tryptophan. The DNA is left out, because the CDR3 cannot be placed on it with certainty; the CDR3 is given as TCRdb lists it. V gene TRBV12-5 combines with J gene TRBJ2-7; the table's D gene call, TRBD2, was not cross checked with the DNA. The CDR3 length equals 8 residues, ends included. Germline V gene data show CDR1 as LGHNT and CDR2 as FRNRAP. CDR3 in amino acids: CASKTRCG.

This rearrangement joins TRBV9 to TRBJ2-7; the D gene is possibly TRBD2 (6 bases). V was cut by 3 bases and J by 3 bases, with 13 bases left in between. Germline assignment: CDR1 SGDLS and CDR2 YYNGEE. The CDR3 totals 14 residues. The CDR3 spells CASSAGGADYEQYF. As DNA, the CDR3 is TGTGCCAGCAGCGCGGGCGGGGCCGACTACGAGCAGTACTTC.

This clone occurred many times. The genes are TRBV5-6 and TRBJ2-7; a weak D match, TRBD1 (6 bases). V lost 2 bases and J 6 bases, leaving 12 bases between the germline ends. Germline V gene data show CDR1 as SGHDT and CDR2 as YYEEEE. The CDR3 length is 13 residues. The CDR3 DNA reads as TGTGCCAGCAGCTTTGGACAGAACGGCGAGCAGTACTTC. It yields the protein CASSFGQNGEQYF.

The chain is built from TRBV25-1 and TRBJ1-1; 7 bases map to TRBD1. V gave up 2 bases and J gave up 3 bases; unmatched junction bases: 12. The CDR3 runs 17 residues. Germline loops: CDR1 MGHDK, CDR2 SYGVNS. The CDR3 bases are TGTGCCAGCAGTGAAATGGGTACAGGGGAAGGGTACACTGAAGCTTTCTTT. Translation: CASSEMGTGEGYTEAFF.

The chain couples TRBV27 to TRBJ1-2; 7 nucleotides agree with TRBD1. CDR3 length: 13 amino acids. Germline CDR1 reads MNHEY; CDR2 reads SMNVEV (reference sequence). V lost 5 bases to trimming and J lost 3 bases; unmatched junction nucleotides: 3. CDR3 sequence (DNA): TGTGCCAGCAGTCGGGGACAGTACTATGGCTACACCTTC. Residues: CASSRGQYYGYTF.

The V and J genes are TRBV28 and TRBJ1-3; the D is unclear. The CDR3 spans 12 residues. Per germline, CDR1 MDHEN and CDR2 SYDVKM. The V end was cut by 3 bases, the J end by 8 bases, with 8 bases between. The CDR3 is CASSLNRDTIYF. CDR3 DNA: TGTGCCAGCAGTTTGAATCGGGACACCATATATTTT.

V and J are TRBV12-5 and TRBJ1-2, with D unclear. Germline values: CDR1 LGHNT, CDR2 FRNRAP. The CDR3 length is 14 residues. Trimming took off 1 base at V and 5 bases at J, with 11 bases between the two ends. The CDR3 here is CASGLGIDKYGYTF. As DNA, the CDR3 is TGTGCTAGTGGTTTGGGAATAGACAAGTATGGCTACACCTTC.

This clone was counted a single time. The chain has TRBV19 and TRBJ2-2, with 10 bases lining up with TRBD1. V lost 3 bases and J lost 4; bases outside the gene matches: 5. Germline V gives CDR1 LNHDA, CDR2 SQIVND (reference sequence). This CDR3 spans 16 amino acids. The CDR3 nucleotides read TGTGCCAGTAGTATCGGGACAGGGGTCGCCACCGGGGAGCTGTTTTTT. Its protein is CASSIGTGVATGELFF.

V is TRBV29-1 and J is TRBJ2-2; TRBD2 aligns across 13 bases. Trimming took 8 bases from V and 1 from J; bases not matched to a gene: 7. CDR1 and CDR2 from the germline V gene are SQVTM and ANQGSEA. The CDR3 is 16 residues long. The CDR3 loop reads CSSEGTSGMNTGELFF. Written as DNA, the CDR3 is TGCAGCTCTGAGGGGACTAGCGGGATGAACACCGGGGAGCTGTTTTTT.

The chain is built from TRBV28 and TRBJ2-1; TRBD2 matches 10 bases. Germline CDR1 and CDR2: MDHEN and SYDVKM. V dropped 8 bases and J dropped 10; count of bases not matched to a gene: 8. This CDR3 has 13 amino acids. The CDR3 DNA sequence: TGTGCCAGCTGCCTAGCGGGAGCTCGGGAGCAGTTCTTC. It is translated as CASCLAGAREQFF.

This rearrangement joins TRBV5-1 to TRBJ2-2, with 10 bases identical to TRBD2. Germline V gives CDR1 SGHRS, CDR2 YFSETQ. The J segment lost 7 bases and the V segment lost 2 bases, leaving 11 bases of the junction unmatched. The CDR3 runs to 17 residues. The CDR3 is CASSFISASGSGGELFF. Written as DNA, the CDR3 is TGCGCCAGCAGCTTTATATCGGCTAGCGGGAGTGGCGGGGAGCTGTTTTTT.